One sample yielded the 25 T cell receptor beta chains listed below, sequenced in a study of CD8+CD57+ T cells in acquired aplastic anemia. The TCR beta profiling, which covered VDJ combination and CDR3 sequence, was carried out using genomic DNA as the template. TCRdb re-called the reads through MiXCR, storing one row per CDR3 protein. The repertoire holds fewer than 250,000 distinct CDR3 sequences, 40% to 60% seen once, with just under 20% in the top ten. Individuals selected for sequencing had exhibited CD8+CD57+ cell expansion on flow cytometry. The source material was sorted CD4+, CD8+, or CD8+CD57+ T cells (not recorded which) from PBMCs. These receptor sequences come from a human donor with aplastic anemia.

V and J are TRBV20-1 and TRBJ2-5; D is possibly TRBD2 (6 bases). The V gene's germline CDR1 is DFQATT and CDR2 SNEGSKA (reference sequence). This CDR3 region has 15 residues. V was clipped by 3 bases and J by 3 bases, with 17 bases between them. The CDR3 DNA is TGCAGTGCTAGGGAGAGCCGGGGGATAAAAGAGACCCAGTACTTC. It translates to CSARESRGIKETQYF.

The chain couples TRBV5-6 to TRBJ1-6; 9 bases are a match to TRBD1. In germline, CDR1 is SGHDT, CDR2 YYEEEE. The V segment lost 4 bases and the J segment 7 bases; nucleotides outside the gene matches: 6. CDR3 length equals 15 residues. For the CDR3, the DNA is TGTGCCAGCAGCCTCCCGGACAGGGGAAATTCACCCCTCCACTTT. Encoded protein: CASSLPDRGNSPLHF. The whole variable domain, remainder taken from reference TRBV5-6 and TRBJ1-6, is DAGVTQSPTHLIKTRGQQVTLRCSPKSGHDTVSWYQQALGQGPQFIFQYYEEEERQRGNFPDRFSGHQFPNYSSELNVNALLLGDSALYLCASSLPDRGNSPLHFGNGTRLTVT.

A word on this clonotype: With a much larger clone just one base away, this may be a read error. V and J are TRBV9 and TRBJ2-7; perhaps TRBD2 as D (5 bases). Per the germline V gene, CDR1 is SGDLS and CDR2 is YYNGEE. The CDR3 runs to 12 residues. Trimming took 4 bases from V and 5 from J, leaving 10 bases between them. The DNA of the CDR3 is TGTGCCAGCAGCTCTCGAGGGCACGAGCAGTACTTC. This encodes CASSSRGHEQYF.

As concerns this clonotype: Just one base apart from a much larger clone, this may be a read error. The chain uses TRBV10-3 and TRBJ2-3, with D perhaps TRBD1 (7 bases). Deletions cut 6 bases from V and 6 bases from J, with 25 bases between. The germline V gene encodes CDR1 ENHRY and CDR2 SYGVKD. The CDR3 is 17 amino acids. In DNA form, the CDR3 reads TGTGCCATCAGGCACGACAGGGTGTTCGGGGGACGCGATACGCAGTATTTT. Residues: CAIRHDRVFGGRDTQYF.

This clonotype was seen at least ten times. The chain is built from TRBV5-1 and TRBJ1-5; D call uncertain. The CDR3 extends over 14 amino acids. Trimming took 0 bases from V and 1 from J, leaving 5 bases between them. Looked up from germline, CDR1 is SGHRS and CDR2 is YFSETQ. CDR3 protein: CASSLDGSNQPQHF. As DNA, the CDR3 is TGCGCCAGCAGCTTGGATGGGAGCAATCAGCCCCAGCATTTT.

This clonotype was recorded many times. The genes are TRBV4-1 and TRBJ1-6; no reliable D call. The V end was cut by 4 bases, the J end by 9 bases, with 16 bases between. There are 15 residues in the CDR3. The V gene's germline CDR1 is MGHRA and CDR2 YSYEKL. CDR3 region: CASSPGLLNGSPLHF. The DNA for the CDR3 is TGCGCCAGCAGCCCCGGCCTGCTTAATGGTTCACCCCTCCACTTT.

This rearrangement joins TRBV20-1 to TRBJ1-2; D is uncertain. CDR3 length: 12 amino acids. Germline CDR1 and CDR2: DFQATT and SNEGSKA (reference sequence). Trimming pared 5 bases from V and 6 bases from J, leaving 13 bases between. The CDR3 DNA follows: TGCAGTGCTCCACACTCTCCGGATGGCTACACCTTC. Its protein product is CSAPHSPDGYTF.

The chain combines TRBV20-1 with TRBJ1-1, with no clear D. This CDR3 comprises 12 residues. Trimming shortened V by 3 bases and J by 3 bases, and 8 bases separated the two germline ends. CDR1 and CDR2 from the germline V gene are DFQATT and SNEGSKA (reference sequence). DNA of the CDR3: TGCAGTGCTAGGGTCAGCTACACTGAAGCTTTCTTT. This sequence encodes CSARVSYTEAFF.

Only one count was recorded for this clonotype. The chain recombines TRBV19 with TRBJ1-6; the D is unclear. Per the germline V gene, CDR1 is LNHDA and CDR2 is SQIVND (reference sequence). Between the trimmed V and J ends, which lost 5 bases and 5 bases, there was a span of 13 bases. The CDR3 is made up of 15 amino acids. The CDR3 DNA follows: TGTGCCAGTAGTCTCCTGGGAGGTCATAATTCACCCCTCCACTTT. It specifies CASSLLGGHNSPLHF.

In regard to this clonotype: This could be a read error, since a much larger clone is one nucleotide away. The rearrangement uses TRBV7-6 and TRBJ1-1; D remains ambiguous. V dropped 8 bases and J dropped 1 base, with 14 bases sitting between them. The CDR3 sequence is 14 residues long. CDR1 and CDR2 (germline): SGHVS, FNYEAQ. The CDR3 coding sequence is TGTGCCAGCGGCCCTTACAGCGGGAACACTGAAGCTTTCTTT. As protein: CASGPYSGNTEAFF. The full variable domain, with the rest looked up from reference TRBV7-6 and TRBJ1-1, is GAGVSQSPRYKVTKRGQDVALRCDPISGHVSLYWYRQALGQGPEFLTYFNYEAQQDKSGLPNDRFSAERPEGSISTLTIQRTEQRDSAMYRCASGPYSGNTEAFFGQGTRLTVV.

As to this clonotype: This clone may be a read error of a much larger clone one base away. This chain links TRBV14 with TRBJ2-1, with 8 nucleotides matching TRBD1. From germline, CDR1 is SGHDN and CDR2 FVKESK. The CDR3 has 16 residues. V gave up 6 bases and J gave up 4 bases; unmatched junction bases: 11. The CDR3 region has the DNA TGTGCCAGCAGTTTATCTTGGGGGACAGGTTACAATGAGCAGTTCTTC. Amino acids: CASSLSWGTGYNEQFF.

Note on this clonotype: With a much larger clone just one base away, this may be a read error. The final CDR3 position lacks the conserved phenylalanine or tryptophan, pointing to a likely read error. The rearrangement uses TRBV12-5 and TRBJ1-2; D is unclear. Trimming removed 0 bases from V and 8 bases from J, with 4 bases in between. CDR3 length: 11 residues. The germline gives CDR1 LGHNT, CDR2 FRNRAP. The CDR3, as DNA: TGTGCTAGTGGTTTGGTAAACGGCTACACCCTC. Translating gives CASGLVNGYTL.

This clonotype was seen ten or more times. V is TRBV5-4 and J is TRBJ1-3; D gene unclear. Germline V gene sequence: CDR1 SGHNT, CDR2 YYREEE (reference sequence). The CDR3 is made up of 15 amino acids. Trimming left V 0 bases short and J 0 bases short, with 7 bases between. The CDR3 coding sequence is TGTGCCAGCAGCTTGGGCGGGCTCTCTGGAAACACCATATATTTT. Translated, it gives CASSLGGLSGNTIYF.

This clonotype was seen only a few times. The V and J genes are TRBV12-3 or TRBV12-4 and TRBJ1-5; no reliable D call. CDR3 size: 13 residues. V shed 3 bases and J shed 4 bases, with 7 bases lying between them. The CDR3 bases are TGTGCCAGCAGTTTGACTATAAATCAGCCCCAGCATTTT. This translates into CASSLTINQPQHF.

This clonotype was observed a few times. The V call is TRBV15, the J call TRBJ1-1; the D gene is possibly TRBD1 (5 bases). V dropped 1 base and J dropped 3 bases, with 6 bases sitting between them. The CDR3 length is 13 residues. Germline CDR1 is LNHNV and CDR2 is YYDKDF (reference sequence). The CDR3 DNA is TGTGCCACCAGCAGAGGGGGGGACACTGAAGCTTTCTTT. Translated: CATSRGGDTEAFF.

This clonotype was detected only a few times. The chain employs TRBV5-5 and TRBJ2-2; 10 positions agree with TRBD2. Trimming at V came to 0 bases and at J to 0 bases, leaving 5 bases not matched to a gene. Germline V gene lookup returns CDR1 SGHKS and CDR2 YYEKEE (reference sequence). This CDR3 has 18 amino acids. CDR3 loop: CASSLGLAGPANTGELFF. The CDR3, as DNA: TGTGCCAGCAGCTTGGGACTAGCGGGTCCCGCGAACACCGGGGAGCTGTTTTTT.

J is TRBJ2-4 and V is TRBV19; no definite D call. CDR1 is LNHDA and CDR2 is SQIVND in the germline V gene (reference sequence). The CDR3 consists of 14 residues. Deletions cut 3 bases from V and 0 bases from J, with 6 bases between. The CDR3, as DNA: TGTGCCAGTAGTATCGGCGTAGCCAAAAACATTCAGTACTTC. It is translated as CASSIGVAKNIQYF.

This rearrangement joins TRBV7-8 to TRBJ2-7; a possible D gene is TRBD2 (6 bases). From germline, CDR1 is SGHVS and CDR2 FQNEAQ. This CDR3 contains 14 residues. With 5 bases removed from V and 2 bases from J, the gap between germline ends came to 13 bases. The CDR3 DNA reads as TGTGCCAGCAGCCCCCGGGACTTCCCCTACGAGCAGTACTTC. This translates into CASSPRDFPYEQYF.

The chain recombines TRBV6-5 with TRBJ2-4; 8 nucleotides align to TRBD1. After removal of 6 bases from V and 0 bases from J, the junction contained 4 bases not matched to a gene. The CDR3 length is 15 residues. Germline CDR1 reads MNHEY; CDR2 reads SVGAGI. The CDR3 region has the DNA TGTGCCAGCAGGAAACAGGGGGAAGCCAAAAACATTCAGTACTTC. Amino acids: CASRKQGEAKNIQYF.

The J gene is TRBJ1-5, the V gene TRBV19, with 11 bases aligning to TRBD1. The CDR3 totals 18 residues. Germline CDR1 is LNHDA and CDR2 is SQIVND (reference sequence). The J segment lost 2 bases and the V segment lost 2 bases, leaving 8 bases of the junction unmatched. The CDR3 spells CASSIFGTGGYGNQPQHF. DNA for the CDR3: TGTGCCAGTAGTATATTCGGGACAGGGGGATATGGCAATCAGCCCCAGCATTTT.

A remark on this clonotype: A read error may be the cause here, since a much bigger clone is one base away. The gene calls are TRBV5-1 and TRBJ2-7; 9 nucleotides match TRBD2. The DNA end lines up better with TRBJ2-5; the J call may be wrong. This CDR3 contains 16 residues. CDR1 and CDR2 (germline): SGHRS, YFSETQ. The CDR3 spells CASSPTGGGAKVTQYF. CDR3 DNA: TGCGCCAGCAGCCCGACTGGCGGGGGGGCTAAAGTGACCCAGTACTTC.

This clonotype appeared many times. CDR3 region: CSAINSETQYF. The CDR3 bases are TGCAGTGCTATCAACTCAGAGACCCAGTACTTC. V gene TRBV20-1 combines with J gene TRBJ2-5; D is ambiguous. Germline V gene data show CDR1 as DFQATT and CDR2 as SNEGSKA (reference sequence). The V and J ends lost 4 bases and 4 bases respectively, with 7 bases between them. The CDR3 spans 11 residues.

This clonotype was found many times. This rearrangement joins TRBV10-3 to TRBJ2-7; D gene unclear. The germline V gene encodes CDR1 ENHRY and CDR2 SYGVKD. There are 13 residues in the CDR3. V was pared by 4 bases and J by 1 base, with 8 bases between. For the CDR3, the DNA is TGTGCCATCAGTGGAAGCGCATCCTACGAGCAGTACTTC. It specifies CAISGSASYEQYF.

About this clonotype: The junction differs from germline at one of its ends, possibly a read error. The chain uses TRBV9 and TRBJ2-7; either TRBD1 or TRBD2 may supply D (5 bases each). Germline V gene sequence: CDR1 SGDLS, CDR2 YYNGEE. The CDR3 covers 14 residues. The CDR3 sequence is CASSKGRNSYEQYF. As DNA, the CDR3 is TGCGCCAGCAGCAAGGGACGGAACTCCTACGAGCAGTACTTC.

This clonotype came up many times. The chain is built from TRBV12-3 or TRBV12-4 and TRBJ2-7; 8 bases agree with TRBD1. The CDR3 is 13 amino acids. J gave up 9 bases and V 6 bases, and 10 bases lay outside the gene matches. For the CDR3, the DNA is TGTGCCAGCAGGGCGGGACAGGTGGATTGGCAGTACTTC. Residues: CASRAGQVDWQYF.